This entry is about one T cell receptor beta chain. This specimen includes other DNA sequences encoding the same CDR3. Some clones are missing from TCRdb's copy, which holds only in-frame ones; the method was immunoSEQ multiplex PCR. The repertoire holds nearly 400,000 clones, with 70% to 90% as singletons. These data are taken from a study of Ad26.COV2.S vaccination and SARS-CoV-2 variants. Described treatment: 15 to 20 received Ad26.COV2.S at low or high dose, single or two shots; about 5 received placebo; per-sample allocation not given. The investigators took samples on day 63 after the first vaccine or placebo injection. Whoever gave the sample was an adult aged 18-55 years in Boston. CDR3 length: 13 residues. V shed 1 base and J shed 5 bases, with 9 bases lying between them. Germline V gives CDR1 GTSNPN, CDR2 SVGIG (reference sequence).

Sequenced here: peripheral blood, sampled in a trial of Ad26.COV2.S vaccine versus placebo. This sequence joins TRBV30 and TRBJ1-5; the D gene is possibly TRBD1 (6 bases). The clonotype comes from a person between 18 and 59 years old who received the Ad26.COV2.S COVID-19 vaccine or a placebo. The CDR3 here is CAWSGGGHQPQHF. The CDR3 region has the DNA TGTGCCTGGAGTGGCGGGGGGCATCAGCCCCAGCATTTT.